One and the same sample provided the 11 T cell receptor beta chains below, sequenced in a study of cytomegalovirus exposure and HLA in healthy donors. Researchers ran the PCR with 60 Vbeta and 13 Jbeta primers. Sequencing used immunoSEQ multiplex PCR; TCRdb keeps in-frame clones, though not all of them. The sample has some 44,000 clones, approximately 55% seen once. The specimen was PBMCs. Receptor source: a human donor in good health.

In its sample, this clone was seen a few times. The chain is built from TRBV10-3 and TRBJ1-2, with D unresolved. This CDR3 comprises 14 residues. Germline CDR1 is ENHRY and CDR2 is SYGVKD. V dropped 0 bases and J dropped 4 bases, with 9 bases sitting between them. The CDR3 DNA reads TGTGCCATCAGTGAGTCTGGCGGAACCTATGGCTACACCTTC. It translates to CAISESGGTYGYTF.

This chain joins TRBV5-1 and TRBJ2-1, with 12 positions matching TRBD2. CDR1 and CDR2 (germline): SGHRS, YFSETQ. The CDR3 is made up of 21 amino acids. V trimming: 1 base; J trimming: 4 bases; junction bases outside the gene matches: 18. CDR3 protein: CASSLTQGLGGTSGRYNEQFF. The CDR3 coding sequence is TGCGCCAGCAGCTTGACCCAGGGCCTCGGGGGGACTAGCGGGCGATACAATGAGCAGTTCTTC.

The V call is TRBV7-2, the J call TRBJ2-2; tentatively, D is TRBD2 (5 bases). Germline values: CDR1 SGHTA, CDR2 FQGNSA. Trimming cost V 5 bases and J 9 bases, with 19 bases left between them. The CDR3 totals 15 residues. In DNA, the CDR3 is TGTGCCAGCAGCAGAGCACCATTAGCGTTACGGGAGCTGTTTTTT. Translated, it gives CASSRAPLALRELFF.

In nucleotides, the CDR3 is TGTGCCATCAGTGCGAGGGGGCGAGGCACCGGGGAGCTGTTTTTT. It is translated as CAISARGRGTGELFF. V usage is TRBV10-3 and J usage is TRBJ2-2, with 7 bases that match TRBD1. This CDR3 spans 15 amino acids. The V gene end was trimmed by 4 bases and the J gene end by 4 bases; junction bases not matched to a gene: 6. Germline-derived CDR1 and CDR2 are ENHRY and SYGVKD.

This clone has just a few counts. The chain combines TRBV7-8 with TRBJ1-2; TRBD1 agrees at 7 bases. The germline V gene has CDR1 SGHVS and CDR2 FQNEAQ. The CDR3 is made up of 15 amino acids. V lost 3 bases to trimming and J lost 7 bases; unmatched junction nucleotides: 11. In DNA form, the CDR3 reads TGTGCCAGCAGCTTCCGACAGGGAGCGGCAGGTGGCTACACCTTC. It yields the protein CASSFRQGAAGGYTF.

The chain uses TRBV4-3 and TRBJ2-7; the match to TRBD1 covers 10 bases. Trimming removed 0 bases from V and 4 bases from J; junction bases left unmatched: 9. CDR1 is LGHNA, CDR2 YSLEER, per germline. The CDR3 runs to 17 residues. CDR3 in amino acids: CASSQDATPGQGYEQYF. CDR3 nucleotide sequence: TGCGCCAGCAGCCAAGATGCAACACCGGGACAGGGGTACGAGCAGTACTTC.

The sample holds a few counts of this clone. V gene TRBV1 combines with J gene TRBJ2-1; TRBD2, as called in the table, went unchecked against the DNA. TRBV1 constitutes a pseudogene. CDR3 size: 13 residues. CDR3 amino acids: CTSSQPPQAGGLF. Here the CDR3 DNA reads TGCACCAGCAGCCAGCCCCCTCAAGCGGGAGGCCTCTTC.

This chain links TRBV7-6 with TRBJ1-1, with D possibly being TRBD1 (5 bases). The CDR3 consists of 14 residues. CDR1 is SGHVS and CDR2 is FNYEAQ in the germline V gene. Trimming took 5 bases from V and 1 from J, leaving 11 bases between them. The DNA of the CDR3 is TGTGCCAGCAGCCACCTACAGGAGAACACTGAAGCTTTCTTT. Its translation is CASSHLQENTEAFF.

This chain's CDR3 is CASSLTGSGNTIYF. The CDR3 nucleotides are TGTGCCAGCAGCTTAACGGGATCTGGAAACACCATATATTTT. The chain joins TRBV7-8 to TRBJ1-3; D unresolved. V was cut by 2 bases and J by 1 base, with 6 bases left in between. Germline V gives CDR1 SGHVS, CDR2 FQNEAQ. The CDR3 is 14 residues long. The full variable domain, with the rest looked up from reference TRBV7-8 and TRBJ1-3, is GAGVSQSPRYKVAKRGQDVALRCDPISGHVSLFWYQQALGQGPEFLTYFQNEAQLDKSGLPSDRFFAERPEGSVSTLKIQRTQQEDSAVYLCASSLTGSGNTIYFGEGSWLTVV.

This clone came up a few times. The rearrangement links TRBV10-3 to TRBJ1-1, with TRBD1 as a possible D gene (6 bases). Germline V gene data show CDR1 as ENHRY and CDR2 as SYGVKD. V lost 0 bases to trimming and J lost 10 bases, with 15 bases between them. The CDR3 is made up of 14 amino acids. The CDR3 nucleotides read TGTGCCATCAGTGAGTCCGGGACCCTGGGGGCAGCTTTCTTT. Amino acid sequence: CAISESGTLGAAFF.

The V gene is TRBV7-3, the J gene TRBJ2-1, with D possibly TRBD1 on 6 matching bases. From germline, CDR1 is SGHTA and CDR2 FQGTGA. V dropped 6 bases and J dropped 7 bases, with 13 bases sitting between them. The CDR3 loop spans 13 amino acids. The CDR3 coding sequence is TGTGCCAGCAGTAACAGGGTTACGAATGAGCAGTTCTTC. Translating it yields CASSNRVTNEQFF.